This T cell receptor beta chain appears in the sequencing data of a study of cytomegalovirus exposure and HLA in healthy donors. This CDR3 has 12 amino acids. V shed 2 bases and J shed 10 bases, with 10 bases lying between them. Germline V gene sequence: CDR1 SGHDT, CDR2 YYEEEE. The primer mix had 60 Vbeta and 13 Jbeta primers. Measured with immunoSEQ multiplex PCR; TCRdb has only the in-frame clones, and not every one. The sample shows some 110,000 clones, about four fifths of them seen only once. The chain joins TRBV5-6 to TRBJ2-1, with D unresolved. Input material: PBMCs. This TCR was recovered from a man aged 25-45 years in good health and CMV-seropositive. As DNA, the CDR3 is TGTGCCAGCAGCTTTCCCCAGGAAGAGCAGTTCTTC. Translation: CASSFPQEEQFF.